This T cell receptor beta chain was found in a study of blood T cell repertoires in COVID-19. CDR3 length equals 14 residues. Trimming left V 5 bases short and J 2 bases short, with 12 bases between. Germline lookup yields CDR1 MNHEY and CDR2 SMNVEV (reference sequence). The data were produced by immunoSEQ multiplex PCR, yet TCRdb's version contains in-frame clones alone and is incomplete. There are 95,000 to 150,000 clones in the sample; 84% occur only once, and approximately 3.6% lies in the top ten. This clonotype originated in a woman in her 30s who had recovered from COVID-19. Material: PBMCs or T cells enriched from blood (not recorded which). This sequence joins TRBV27 and TRBJ1-2; D is undetermined. CDR3 sequence reads: CASSPPGLNYGYTF. The CDR3 DNA reads as TGTGCCAGCAGTCCCCCCGGGTTAAACTATGGCTACACCTTC.